These 9 T cell receptor beta chains originate from one sample sequenced in a study of response to subunit inactivated influenza vaccine. TCRdb recomputed calls from the RT-PCR reads with MiXCR, one row per CDR3 protein. This table holds about 700,000 distinct CDR3 sequences, 14% found once. Sequenced material: PBMCs from blood, taken 14 days before vaccination. The receptors here all came from a man aged 50-60 years who received an inactivated influenza vaccine.

This clonotype was counted many times. The chain uses TRBV12-3 or TRBV12-4 and TRBJ2-7, with D perhaps being TRBD1 or TRBD2 (5 bases each). CDR3 size: 15 residues. Between the trimmed V and J ends, which lost 7 bases and 2 bases, there was a span of 18 bases. CDR3 residues: CASTPRVGVAYEQYF. The CDR3 coding sequence is TGTGCCAGCACCCCGAGGGTAGGGGTCGCCTACGAGCAGTACTTC.

This clonotype has ten or more counts. The chain couples TRBV6-1 to TRBJ1-5; D is uncertain. Germline loops: CDR1 MNHNS, CDR2 SASEGT. The CDR3 has 15 residues. V lost 3 bases and J 3 bases, leaving 12 bases between the germline ends. The CDR3 DNA sequence: TGTGCCAGCAGTGACGGCCGATTAGCCAATCAGCCCCAGCATTTT. As protein: CASSDGRLANQPQHF.

Here the CDR3 reads CASSESLRDVQETQYF. CDR3 coding DNA: TGTGCCAGCAGTGAAAGCCTACGGGACGTACAAGAGACCCAGTACTTC. J is TRBJ2-5 and V is TRBV25-1, with D possibly called TRBD1 or TRBD2 (5 bases each). CDR3 length equals 16 residues. In germline, CDR1 is MGHDK, CDR2 SYGVNS. Trimming left V 2 bases short and J 2 bases short, with 15 bases between.

The CDR3 protein is CASSYLRSYNEQFF. CDR3 DNA: TGTGCCAGCAGTTATTTACGGTCCTACAATGAGCAGTTCTTC. The V gene is TRBV6-5, the J gene TRBJ2-1; no clear D gene. CDR1 and CDR2 (germline): MNHEY, SVGAGI. This CDR3 has 14 residues. Trimming pared 3 bases from V and 1 base from J, leaving 7 bases between.

This clonotype was found many times. One end of the junction does not line up with germline, which may come from a read error. The gene calls are TRBV27 and TRBJ2-1; D is undetermined. This CDR3 spans 13 amino acids. CDR1 and CDR2 (germline): MNHEY, SMNVEV (reference sequence). Written as DNA, the CDR3 is TGTGCCAGCAGTTTGGTCTCCAACAATGAGCAGTTCTTC. Residues: CASSLVSNNEQFF.

This clonotype has more than one count but fewer than ten. This chain joins TRBV28 and TRBJ1-1; possibly TRBD1 for D (5 bases). The CDR3 runs to 15 residues. The V gene's germline CDR1 is MDHEN and CDR2 SYDVKM. Trimming pared 3 bases from V and 5 bases from J, leaving 16 bases between. CDR3 protein: CASSLPPAGETEAFF. The CDR3 bases are TGTGCCAGCAGTTTGCCCCCGGCGGGGGAAACTGAAGCTTTCTTT.

This clonotype was picked up a small number of times. This chain uses TRBV18 with TRBJ1-2; no firm D call. CDR3 length: 15 residues. Per germline, CDR1 KGHSH and CDR2 LQKENI. The V end was cut by 2 bases, the J end by 2 bases, with 12 bases between. CDR3 sequence reads: CASSPSGGLNYGYTF. Here the CDR3 DNA reads TGTGCCAGCTCACCATCGGGAGGGCTAAACTATGGCTACACCTTC.

The V and J genes are TRBV29-1 and TRBJ1-2; TRBD1 matches 7 bases. Germline assignment: CDR1 SQVTM and CDR2 ANQGSEA. The CDR3 is 14 residues long. J gave up 3 bases and V 6 bases, and 10 bases lay outside the gene matches. The CDR3 DNA reads as TGCAGCGTGAAGAAAACAGGGGTGGACTATGGCTACACCTTC. Its protein is CSVKKTGVDYGYTF. The whole variable domain, filled in from reference TRBV29-1 and TRBJ1-2, reads SAVISQKPSRDICQRGTSLTIQCQVDSQVTMMFWYRQQPGQSLTLIATANQGSEATYESGFVIDKFPISRPNLTFSTLTVSNMSPEDSSIYLCSVKKTGVDYGYTFGSGTRLTVV.

The CDR3 loop is CSVVAGGPTGELFF. The CDR3 DNA follows: TGCAGCGTAGTAGCGGGGGGCCCGACCGGGGAGCTGTTTTTT. V usage is TRBV29-1 and J usage is TRBJ2-2; 10 bases line up with TRBD2. J gave up 5 bases and V 6 bases, and 6 bases lay outside the gene matches. This CDR3 is built from 14 residues. Germline V gene lookup returns CDR1 SQVTM and CDR2 ANQGSEA.